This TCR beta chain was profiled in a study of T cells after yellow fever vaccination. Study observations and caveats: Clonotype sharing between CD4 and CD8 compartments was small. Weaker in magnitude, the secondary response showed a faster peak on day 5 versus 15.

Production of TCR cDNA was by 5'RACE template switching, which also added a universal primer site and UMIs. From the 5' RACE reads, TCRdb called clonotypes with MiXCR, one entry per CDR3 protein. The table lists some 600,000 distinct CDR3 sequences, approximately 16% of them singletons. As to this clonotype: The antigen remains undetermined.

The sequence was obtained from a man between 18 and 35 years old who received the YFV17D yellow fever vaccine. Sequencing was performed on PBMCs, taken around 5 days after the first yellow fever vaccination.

CDR3 loop: CSAAPAGITQETQYF. Written as DNA, the CDR3 is TGCAGTGCTGCCCCAGCGGGGATTACCCAAGAGACCCAGTACTTC. V is TRBV20-1 and J is TRBJ2-5; 7 bases agree with TRBD2. V was pared by 5 bases and J by 1 base, with 10 bases of the junction left unmatched. The germline CDR1 and CDR2 sequences are DFQATT and SNEGSKA (reference sequence). This CDR3 is 15 amino acids long.